A single T cell receptor beta chain is shown here with its context. These data belong to a study of blood T cell repertoires in COVID-19. Study overall: COVID-19 samples from acute and convalescent phases originated in the United States, Italy and Spain. In each case, the material was cDNA or gDNA derived from T cells, B-cell-depleted T cells, or PBMCs.

Those who participated ranged in age from roughly 18 to 89 years and resided in about two dozen US areas. Researchers sorted participants into cohorts using their self-reported clinical history. Only in-frame clones appear in the TCRdb table, and some are missing; sequencing was by immunoSEQ multiplex PCR. Here the sample spans just over 300,000 clones, nearly 90% being singletons. Sequencing used PBMCs or T cells enriched from blood (not recorded which). This sequence was found in a woman under 30 with acute COVID-19.

CDR3 in DNA: TGCGCCAGCAGCCTGGGACTAGCGCGGGACGAGCAGTACTTC. Its translation: CASSLGLARDEQYF. The chain joins TRBV4-1 to TRBJ2-7; 10 bases match TRBD2. Germline trimming cut 4 bases from V and 5 bases from J; bases unmatched to any gene: 5. The germline V gene has CDR1 MGHRA and CDR2 YSYEKL. This CDR3 region has 14 residues.